This entry is about one TCR beta chain. Its antigen is unknown. TCRdb recomputed calls from the 5' RACE reads with MiXCR, one row per CDR3 protein. The sample contains roughly 690,000 distinct CDR3 sequences, around 20% of which appear only once. This sample was included in a study of identical twins. Study-wide results and caveats: Sequences that were beta out-of-frame showed weaker excess twin sharing.

J was trimmed by 5 bases and V by 4 bases; bases with no gene match: 11. The germline gives CDR1 LGHNA, CDR2 YNFKEQ. The CDR3 length is 17 residues. These data were also filed under a second study, of T cells expressing NK-cell markers.

The V call is TRBV4-2, the J call TRBJ2-5, with 12 bases lining up with TRBD2. This TCR came from a woman aged 18-29 years in good health. The sequenced sample consisted of PBMCs. The CDR3 spells CASSPRASGGAEETQYF. CDR3 coding DNA: TGTGCCAGCAGCCCGAGAGCTAGCGGGGGGGCAGAGGAGACCCAGTACTTC.